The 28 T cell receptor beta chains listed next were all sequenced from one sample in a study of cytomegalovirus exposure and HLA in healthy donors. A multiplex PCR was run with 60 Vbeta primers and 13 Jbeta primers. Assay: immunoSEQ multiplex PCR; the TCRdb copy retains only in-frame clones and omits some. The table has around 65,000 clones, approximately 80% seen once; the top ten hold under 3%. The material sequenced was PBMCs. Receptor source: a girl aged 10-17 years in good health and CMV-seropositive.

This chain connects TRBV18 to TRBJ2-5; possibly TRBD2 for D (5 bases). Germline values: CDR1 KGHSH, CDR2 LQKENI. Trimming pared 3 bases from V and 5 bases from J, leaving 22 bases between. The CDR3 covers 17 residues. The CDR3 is CASSPGSRGKLEETQYF. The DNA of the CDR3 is TGTGCCAGCTCACCCGGCAGTCGGGGTAAGCTGGAGGAGACCCAGTACTTC.

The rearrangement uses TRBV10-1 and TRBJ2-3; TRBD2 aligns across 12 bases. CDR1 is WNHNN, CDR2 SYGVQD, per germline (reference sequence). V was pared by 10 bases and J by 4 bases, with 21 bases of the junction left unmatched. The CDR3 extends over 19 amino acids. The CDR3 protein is CATSNGLAGTQPDPDTQYF. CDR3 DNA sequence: TGCGCCACCTCGAATGGACTAGCGGGAACCCAACCCGATCCAGATACGCAGTATTTT.

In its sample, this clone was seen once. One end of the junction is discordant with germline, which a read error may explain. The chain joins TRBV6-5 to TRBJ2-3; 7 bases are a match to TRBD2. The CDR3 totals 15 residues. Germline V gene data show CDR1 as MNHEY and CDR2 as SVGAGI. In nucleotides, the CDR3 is TGTGCCAGCAGTGACTCCGGGGGGACCACAGATACGCAGTATTTT. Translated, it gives CASSDSGGTTDTQYF.

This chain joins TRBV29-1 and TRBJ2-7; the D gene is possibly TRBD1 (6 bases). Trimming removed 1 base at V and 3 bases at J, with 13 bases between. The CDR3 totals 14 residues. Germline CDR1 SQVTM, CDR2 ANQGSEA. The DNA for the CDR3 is TGCAGCGTTGAAGGGGACACCCTGGGCTACGAGCAGTACTTC. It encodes CSVEGDTLGYEQYF.

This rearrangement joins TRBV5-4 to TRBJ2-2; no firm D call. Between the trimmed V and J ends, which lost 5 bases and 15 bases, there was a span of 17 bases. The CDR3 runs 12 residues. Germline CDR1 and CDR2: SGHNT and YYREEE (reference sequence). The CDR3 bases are TGTGCCAGCAGTAAAGTAGAGGATGGAGTGTTTTTT. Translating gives CASSKVEDGVFF.

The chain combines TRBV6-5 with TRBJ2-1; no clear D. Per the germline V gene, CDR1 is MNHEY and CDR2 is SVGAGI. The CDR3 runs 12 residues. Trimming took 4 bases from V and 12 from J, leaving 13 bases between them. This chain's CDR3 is CASSSLSQAQFF. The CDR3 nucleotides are TGTGCCAGCAGTTCTCTGTCGCAGGCGCAGTTCTTC.

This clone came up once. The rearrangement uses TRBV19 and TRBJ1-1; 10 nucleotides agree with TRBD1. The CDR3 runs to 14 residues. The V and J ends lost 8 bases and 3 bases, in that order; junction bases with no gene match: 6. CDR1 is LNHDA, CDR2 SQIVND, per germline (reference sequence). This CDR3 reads CASPRTGGDTEAFF. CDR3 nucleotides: TGTGCCAGTCCACGGACAGGGGGGGACACTGAAGCTTTCTTT.

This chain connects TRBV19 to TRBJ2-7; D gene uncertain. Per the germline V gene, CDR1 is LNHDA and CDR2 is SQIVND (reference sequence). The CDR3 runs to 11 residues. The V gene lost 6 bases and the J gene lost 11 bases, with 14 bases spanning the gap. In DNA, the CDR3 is TGTGCCAGTAGCGAATCGACATCGAAGTACTTC. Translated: CASSESTSKYF.

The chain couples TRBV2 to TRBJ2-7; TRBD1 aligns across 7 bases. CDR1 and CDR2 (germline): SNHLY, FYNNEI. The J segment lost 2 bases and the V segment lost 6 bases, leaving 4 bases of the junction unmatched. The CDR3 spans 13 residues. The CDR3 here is CASSRDSTYEQYF. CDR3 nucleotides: TGTGCCAGCAGCCGGGACAGCACCTACGAGCAGTACTTC.

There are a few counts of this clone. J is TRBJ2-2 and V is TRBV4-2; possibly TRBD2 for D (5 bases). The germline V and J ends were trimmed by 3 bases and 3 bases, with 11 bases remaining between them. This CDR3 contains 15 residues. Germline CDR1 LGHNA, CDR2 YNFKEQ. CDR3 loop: CASSQILGYTGELFF. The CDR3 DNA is TGTGCCAGCAGCCAGATACTAGGTTACACCGGGGAGCTGTTTTTT.

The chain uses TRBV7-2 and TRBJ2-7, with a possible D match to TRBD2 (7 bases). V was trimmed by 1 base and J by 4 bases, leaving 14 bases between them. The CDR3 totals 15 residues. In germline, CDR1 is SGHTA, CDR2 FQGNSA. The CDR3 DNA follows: TGTGCCAGCAGCTTAGGAAGGGGAGGGGGTTACGAGCAGTACTTC. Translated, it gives CASSLGRGGGYEQYF.

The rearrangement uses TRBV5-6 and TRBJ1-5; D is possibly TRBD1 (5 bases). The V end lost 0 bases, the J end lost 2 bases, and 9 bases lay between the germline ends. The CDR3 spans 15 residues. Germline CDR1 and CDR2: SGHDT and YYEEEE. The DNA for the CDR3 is TGTGCCAGCAGCTTGGGGGGCTGGGGCAATCAGCCCCAGCATTTT. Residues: CASSLGGWGNQPQHF.

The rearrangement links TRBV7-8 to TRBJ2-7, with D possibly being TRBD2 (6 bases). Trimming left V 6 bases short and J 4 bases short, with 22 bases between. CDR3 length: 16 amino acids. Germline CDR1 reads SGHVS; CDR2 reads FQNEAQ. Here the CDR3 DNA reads TGTGCCAGCAGTTCGGGGGTCCTTAGCTGGGGTTACGAGCAGTACTTC. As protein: CASSSGVLSWGYEQYF. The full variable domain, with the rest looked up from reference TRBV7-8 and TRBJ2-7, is GAGVSQSPRYKVAKRGQDVALRCDPISGHVSLFWYQQALGQGPEFLTYFQNEAQLDKSGLPSDRFFAERPEGSVSTLKIQRTQQEDSAVYLCASSSGVLSWGYEQYFGPGTRLTVT.

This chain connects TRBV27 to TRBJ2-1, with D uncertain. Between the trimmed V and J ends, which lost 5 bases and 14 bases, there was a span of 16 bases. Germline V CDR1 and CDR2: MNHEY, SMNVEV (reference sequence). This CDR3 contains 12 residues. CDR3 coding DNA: TGTGCCAGCAGTCCATTAACGCCGCCGGAGTTCTTC. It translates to CASSPLTPPEFF.

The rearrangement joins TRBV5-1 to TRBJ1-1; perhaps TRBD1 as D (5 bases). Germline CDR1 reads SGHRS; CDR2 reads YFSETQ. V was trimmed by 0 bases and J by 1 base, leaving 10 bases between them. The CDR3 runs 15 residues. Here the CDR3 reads CASSLGSGGNTEAFF. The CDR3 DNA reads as TGCGCCAGCAGCTTGGGGTCCGGGGGGAACACTGAAGCTTTCTTT.

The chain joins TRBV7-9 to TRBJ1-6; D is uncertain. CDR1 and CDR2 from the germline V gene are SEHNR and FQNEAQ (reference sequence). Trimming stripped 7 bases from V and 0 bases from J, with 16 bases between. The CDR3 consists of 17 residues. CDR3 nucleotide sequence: TGTGCCAGCACCCCGTTGGGCATAAGCTCCTATAATTCACCCCTCCACTTT. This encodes CASTPLGISSYNSPLHF.

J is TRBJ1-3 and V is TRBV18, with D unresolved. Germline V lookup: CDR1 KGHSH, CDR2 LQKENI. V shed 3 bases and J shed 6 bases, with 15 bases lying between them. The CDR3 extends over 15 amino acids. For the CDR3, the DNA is TGTGCCAGCTCACCTCCTAGCCGTAGGGAAAACACCATATATTTT. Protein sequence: CASSPPSRRENTIYF.

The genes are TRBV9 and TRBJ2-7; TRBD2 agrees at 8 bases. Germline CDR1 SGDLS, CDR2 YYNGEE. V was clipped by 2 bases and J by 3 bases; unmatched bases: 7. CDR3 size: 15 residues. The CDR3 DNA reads TGTGCCAGCAGCGTTGGTACGGGAGGGATCTACGAGCAGTACTTC. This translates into CASSVGTGGIYEQYF. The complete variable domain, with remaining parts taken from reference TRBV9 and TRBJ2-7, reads DSGVTQTPKHLITATGQRVTLRCSPRSGDLSVYWYQQSLDQGLQFLIQYYNGEERAKGNILERFSAQQFPDLHSELNLSSLELGDSALYFCASSVGTGGIYEQYFGPGTRLTVT.

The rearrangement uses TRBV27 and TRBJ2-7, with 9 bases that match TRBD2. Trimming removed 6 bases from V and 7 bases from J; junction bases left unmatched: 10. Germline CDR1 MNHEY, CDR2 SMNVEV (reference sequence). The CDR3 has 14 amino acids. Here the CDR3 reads CASRGGRGSREQYF. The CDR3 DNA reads TGTGCCAGCAGAGGCGGGAGGGGGTCGCGGGAGCAGTACTTC.

The CDR3 reads CAWQTGTGVLEQYF. The CDR3 DNA sequence: TGTGCCTGGCAGACCGGGACAGGGGTTTTGGAGCAGTACTTC. The chain links TRBV30 to TRBJ2-7, with TRBD1 identical over 10 bases. J gave up 7 bases and V 5 bases, and 11 bases lay outside the gene matches. CDR1 and CDR2 from the germline V gene are GTSNPN and SVGIG (reference sequence). This CDR3 region has 14 residues.

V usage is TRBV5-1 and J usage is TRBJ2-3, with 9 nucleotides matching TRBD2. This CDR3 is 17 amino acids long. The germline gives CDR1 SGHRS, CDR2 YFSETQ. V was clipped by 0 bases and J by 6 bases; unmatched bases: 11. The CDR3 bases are TGCGCCAGCAGCTTGGGTAGCGGGGGAGGATTGGGGGATACGCAGTATTTT. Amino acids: CASSLGSGGGLGDTQYF.

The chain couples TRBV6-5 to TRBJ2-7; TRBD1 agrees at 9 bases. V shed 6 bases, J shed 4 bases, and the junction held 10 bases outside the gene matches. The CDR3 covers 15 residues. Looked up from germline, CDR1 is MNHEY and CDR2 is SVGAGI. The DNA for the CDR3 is TGTGCCAGCAGCCCAACGGACAGGGGCTCTTACGAGCAGTACTTC. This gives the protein CASSPTDRGSYEQYF.

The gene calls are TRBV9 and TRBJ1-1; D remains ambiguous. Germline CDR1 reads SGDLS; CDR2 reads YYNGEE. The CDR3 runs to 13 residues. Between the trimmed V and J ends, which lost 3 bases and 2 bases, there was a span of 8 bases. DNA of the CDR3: TGTGCCAGCAGCGGGGCGGGTAACACTGAAGCTTTCTTT. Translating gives CASSGAGNTEAFF.

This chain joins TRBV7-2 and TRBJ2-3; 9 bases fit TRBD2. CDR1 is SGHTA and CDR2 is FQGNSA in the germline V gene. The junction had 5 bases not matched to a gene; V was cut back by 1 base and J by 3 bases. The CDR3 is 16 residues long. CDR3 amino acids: CASSLDPAGGTDTQYF. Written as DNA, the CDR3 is TGTGCCAGCAGCTTAGATCCCGCGGGGGGGACAGATACGCAGTATTTT.

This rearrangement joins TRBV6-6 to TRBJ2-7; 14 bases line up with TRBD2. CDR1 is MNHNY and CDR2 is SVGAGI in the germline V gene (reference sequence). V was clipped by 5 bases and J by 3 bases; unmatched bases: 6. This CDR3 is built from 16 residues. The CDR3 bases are TGTGCCAGCAGTCAGACCGGACTAGCGGGAGGCTACGAGCAGTACTTC. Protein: CASSQTGLAGGYEQYF.

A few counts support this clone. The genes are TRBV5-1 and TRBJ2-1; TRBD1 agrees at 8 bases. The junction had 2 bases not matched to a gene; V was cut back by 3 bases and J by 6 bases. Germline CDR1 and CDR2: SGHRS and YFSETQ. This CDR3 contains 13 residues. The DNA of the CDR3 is TGCGCCAGCAGCTCGGACAGGGCCAATGAGCAGTTCTTC. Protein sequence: CASSSDRANEQFF. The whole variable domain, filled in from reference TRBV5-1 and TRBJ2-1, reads KAGVTQTPRYLIKTRGQQVTLSCSPISGHRSVSWYQQTPGQGLQFLFEYFSETQRNKGNFPGRFSGRQFSNSRSEMNVSTLELGDSALYLCASSSDRANEQFFGPGTRLTVL.

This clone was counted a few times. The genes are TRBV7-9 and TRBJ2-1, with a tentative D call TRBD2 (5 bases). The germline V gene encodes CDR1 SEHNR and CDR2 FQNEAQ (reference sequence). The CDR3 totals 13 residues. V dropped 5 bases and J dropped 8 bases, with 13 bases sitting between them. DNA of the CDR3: TGTGCCAGCAGCCCCCTAGCATCCGATGAGCAGTTCTTC. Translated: CASSPLASDEQFF.

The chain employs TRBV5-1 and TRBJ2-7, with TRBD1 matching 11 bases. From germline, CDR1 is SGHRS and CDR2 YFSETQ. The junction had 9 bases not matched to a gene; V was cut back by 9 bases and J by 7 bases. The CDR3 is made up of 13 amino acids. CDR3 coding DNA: TGCGCCACCCGAGGACAGGGGGCGGATGAGCAGTACTTC. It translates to CATRGQGADEQYF.